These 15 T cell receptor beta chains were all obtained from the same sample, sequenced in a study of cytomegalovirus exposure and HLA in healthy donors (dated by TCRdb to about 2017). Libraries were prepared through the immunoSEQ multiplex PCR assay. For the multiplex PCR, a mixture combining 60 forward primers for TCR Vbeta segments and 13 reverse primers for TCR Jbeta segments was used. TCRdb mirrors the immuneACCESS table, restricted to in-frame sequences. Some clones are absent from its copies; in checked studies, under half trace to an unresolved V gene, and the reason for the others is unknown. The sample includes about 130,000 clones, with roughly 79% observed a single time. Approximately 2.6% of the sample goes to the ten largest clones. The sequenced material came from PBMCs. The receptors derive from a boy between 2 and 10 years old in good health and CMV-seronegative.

CDR3 region: CASSPYEGLGRGSSYNEQFF. The CDR3 coding sequence is TGTGCCAGCAGCCCGTACGAGGGACTAGGGAGGGGAAGCTCCTACAATGAGCAGTTCTTC. This chain uses TRBV14 with TRBJ2-1; 8 bases line up with TRBD2. The germline V gene has CDR1 SGHDN and CDR2 FVKESK. CDR3 length equals 20 residues. The trim removed 4 bases at V and 0 bases at J, leaving 17 bases unmatched.

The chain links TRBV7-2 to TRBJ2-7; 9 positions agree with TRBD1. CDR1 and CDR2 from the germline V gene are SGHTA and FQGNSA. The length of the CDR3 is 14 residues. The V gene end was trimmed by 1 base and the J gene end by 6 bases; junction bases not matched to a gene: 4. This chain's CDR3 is CASSLETGGCEQYF. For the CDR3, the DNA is TGTGCCAGCAGCTTAGAGACAGGGGGTTGCGAGCAGTACTTC.

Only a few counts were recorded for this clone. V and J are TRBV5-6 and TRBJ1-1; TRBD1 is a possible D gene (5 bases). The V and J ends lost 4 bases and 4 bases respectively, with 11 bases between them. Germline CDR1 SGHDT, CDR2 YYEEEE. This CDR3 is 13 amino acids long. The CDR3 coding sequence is TGTGCCAGCAGCCCGGGGGGGAGCACTGAAGCTTTCTTT. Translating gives CASSPGGSTEAFF.

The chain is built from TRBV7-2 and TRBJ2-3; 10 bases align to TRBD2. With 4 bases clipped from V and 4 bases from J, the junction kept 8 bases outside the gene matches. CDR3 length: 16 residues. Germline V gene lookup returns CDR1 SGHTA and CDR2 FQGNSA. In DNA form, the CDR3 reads TGTGCCAGCAGCTGGAGGGGTAGCGGGGGGCCAGATACGCAGTATTTT. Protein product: CASSWRGSGGPDTQYF.

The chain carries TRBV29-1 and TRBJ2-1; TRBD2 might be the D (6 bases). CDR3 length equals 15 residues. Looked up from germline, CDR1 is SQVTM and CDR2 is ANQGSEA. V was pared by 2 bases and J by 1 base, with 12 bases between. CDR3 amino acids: CSVESLGTSYNEQFF. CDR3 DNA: TGCAGCGTTGAAAGTCTAGGGACTTCCTACAATGAGCAGTTCTTC.

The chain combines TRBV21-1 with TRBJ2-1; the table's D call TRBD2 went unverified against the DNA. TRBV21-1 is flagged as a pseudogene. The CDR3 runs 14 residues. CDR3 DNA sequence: TGTGCCAGCAGCAAGGAGGACGGTGACAATGAGCAGTTCTTC. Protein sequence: CASSKEDGDNEQFF.

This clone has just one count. CDR3 nucleotides: TGTGCCAGCAGCTCAGGGGGCGCGGACAATGAGCAGTTCTTC. It codes for CASSSGGADNEQFF. The chain is built from TRBV5-4 and TRBJ2-1, with 8 nucleotides matching TRBD1. From germline, CDR1 is SGHNT and CDR2 YYREEE (reference sequence). The CDR3 contains 14 residues. Trimming cost V 3 bases and J 5 bases; bases outside gene matches: 4.

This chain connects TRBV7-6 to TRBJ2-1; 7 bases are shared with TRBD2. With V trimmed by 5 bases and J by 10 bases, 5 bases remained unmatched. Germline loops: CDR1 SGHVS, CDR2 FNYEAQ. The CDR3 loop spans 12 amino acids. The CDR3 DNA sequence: TGTGCCAGCAGCCTCCGGGAGGCCGAGCAGTTCTTC. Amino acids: CASSLREAEQFF.

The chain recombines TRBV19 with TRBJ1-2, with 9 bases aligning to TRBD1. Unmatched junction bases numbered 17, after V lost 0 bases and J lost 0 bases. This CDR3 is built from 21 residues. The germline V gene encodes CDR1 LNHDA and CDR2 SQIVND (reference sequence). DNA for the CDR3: TGTGCCAGTAGTATAGACGTCCCTTGGACAGGGGCTACCCATACTAACTATGGCTACACCTTC. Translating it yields CASSIDVPWTGATHTNYGYTF.

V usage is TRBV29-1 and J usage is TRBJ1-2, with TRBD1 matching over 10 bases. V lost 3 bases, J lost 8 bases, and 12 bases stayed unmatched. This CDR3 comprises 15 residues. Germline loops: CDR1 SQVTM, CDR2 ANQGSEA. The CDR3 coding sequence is TGCAGCGTTGACCCCCAGGACAGGGGGTCGCTAGGCTACACCTTC. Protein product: CSVDPQDRGSLGYTF.

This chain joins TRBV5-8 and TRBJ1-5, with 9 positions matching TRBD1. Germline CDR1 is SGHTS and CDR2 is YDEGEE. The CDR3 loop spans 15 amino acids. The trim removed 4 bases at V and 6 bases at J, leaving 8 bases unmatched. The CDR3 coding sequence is TGTGCCAGCAGCCCCGGGACAGGGTCTTTTCAGCCCCAGCATTTT. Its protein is CASSPGTGSFQPQHF.

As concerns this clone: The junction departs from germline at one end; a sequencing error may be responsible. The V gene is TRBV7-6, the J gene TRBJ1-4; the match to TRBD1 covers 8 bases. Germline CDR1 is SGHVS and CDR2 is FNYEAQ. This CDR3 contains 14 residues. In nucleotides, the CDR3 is TGTGCCAGCAGCCCATTGACAGGGGATGAAAAACTATTTTTT. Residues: CASSPLTGDEKLFF.

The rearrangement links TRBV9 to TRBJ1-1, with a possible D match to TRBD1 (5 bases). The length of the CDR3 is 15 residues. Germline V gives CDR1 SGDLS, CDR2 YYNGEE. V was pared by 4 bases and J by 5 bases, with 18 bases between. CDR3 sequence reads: CASSSPGGDWTEAFF. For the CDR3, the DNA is TGTGCCAGCAGCTCCCCGGGAGGGGATTGGACTGAAGCTTTCTTT.

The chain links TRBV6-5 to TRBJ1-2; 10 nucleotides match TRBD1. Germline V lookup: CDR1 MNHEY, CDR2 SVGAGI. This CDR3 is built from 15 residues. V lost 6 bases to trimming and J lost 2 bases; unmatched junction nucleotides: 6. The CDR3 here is CASSSEGQGNYGYTF. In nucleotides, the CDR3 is TGTGCCAGCAGCTCCGAGGGACAGGGGAACTATGGCTACACCTTC.

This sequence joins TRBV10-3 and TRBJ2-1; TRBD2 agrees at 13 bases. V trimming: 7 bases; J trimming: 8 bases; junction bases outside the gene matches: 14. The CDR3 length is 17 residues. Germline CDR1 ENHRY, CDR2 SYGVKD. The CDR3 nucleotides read TGTGCCATCAACGCGGGGACTAGCGGGATTGATGTGGATGAGCAGTTCTTC. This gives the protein CAINAGTSGIDVDEQFF.